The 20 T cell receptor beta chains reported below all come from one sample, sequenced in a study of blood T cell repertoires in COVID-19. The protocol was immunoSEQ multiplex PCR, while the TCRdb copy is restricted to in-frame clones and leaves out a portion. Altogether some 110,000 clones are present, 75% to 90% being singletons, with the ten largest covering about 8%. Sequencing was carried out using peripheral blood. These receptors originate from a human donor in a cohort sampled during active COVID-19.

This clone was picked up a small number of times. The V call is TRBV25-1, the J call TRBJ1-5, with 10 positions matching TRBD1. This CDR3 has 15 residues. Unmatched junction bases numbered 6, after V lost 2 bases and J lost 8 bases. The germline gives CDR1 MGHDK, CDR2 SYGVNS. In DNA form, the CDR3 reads TGTGCCAGCAGTGAAGCTGGGACAGGGGTAGAGCCCCAGCATTTT. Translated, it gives CASSEAGTGVEPQHF.

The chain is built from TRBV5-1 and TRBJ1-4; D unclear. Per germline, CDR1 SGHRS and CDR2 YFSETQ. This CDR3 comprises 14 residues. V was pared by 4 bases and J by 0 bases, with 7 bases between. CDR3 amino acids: CASSVGPTNEKLFF. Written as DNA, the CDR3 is TGCGCCAGCAGCGTCGGTCCAACTAATGAAAAACTGTTTTTT.

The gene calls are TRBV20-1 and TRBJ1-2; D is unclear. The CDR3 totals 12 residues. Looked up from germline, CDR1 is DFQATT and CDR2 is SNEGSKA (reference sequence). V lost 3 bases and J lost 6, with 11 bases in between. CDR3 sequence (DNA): TGCAGTGCTAGTCATAACACCCATGGCTACACCTTC. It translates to CSASHNTHGYTF.

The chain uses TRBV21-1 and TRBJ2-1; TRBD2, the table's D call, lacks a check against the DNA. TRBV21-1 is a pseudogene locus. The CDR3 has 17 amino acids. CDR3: CASRGKKGLAGLNEQFF. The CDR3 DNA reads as TGTGCCAGCAGGGGAAAAAAGGGGCTAGCGGGATTAAATGAGCAGTTCTTC.

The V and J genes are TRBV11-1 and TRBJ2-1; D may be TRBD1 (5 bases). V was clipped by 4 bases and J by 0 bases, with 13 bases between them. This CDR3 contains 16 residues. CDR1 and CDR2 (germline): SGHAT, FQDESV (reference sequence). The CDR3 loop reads CASSSHRMSSYNEQFF. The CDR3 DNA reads TGTGCCAGCAGCTCCCACAGGATGAGCTCCTACAATGAGCAGTTCTTC.

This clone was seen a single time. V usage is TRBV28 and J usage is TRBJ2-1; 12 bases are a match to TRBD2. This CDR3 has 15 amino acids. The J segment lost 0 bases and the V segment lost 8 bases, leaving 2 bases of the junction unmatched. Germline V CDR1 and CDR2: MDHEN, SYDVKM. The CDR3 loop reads CASLAGGISYNEQFF. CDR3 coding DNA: TGTGCCAGCCTAGCGGGGGGGATCTCCTACAATGAGCAGTTCTTC.

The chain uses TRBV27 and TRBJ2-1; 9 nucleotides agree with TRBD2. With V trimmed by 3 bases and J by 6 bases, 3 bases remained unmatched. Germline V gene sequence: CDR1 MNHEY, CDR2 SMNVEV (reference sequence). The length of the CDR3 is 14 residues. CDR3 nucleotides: TGTGCCAGCAGTTTGGGACTAGCAGTCAATGAGCAGTTCTTC. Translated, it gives CASSLGLAVNEQFF.

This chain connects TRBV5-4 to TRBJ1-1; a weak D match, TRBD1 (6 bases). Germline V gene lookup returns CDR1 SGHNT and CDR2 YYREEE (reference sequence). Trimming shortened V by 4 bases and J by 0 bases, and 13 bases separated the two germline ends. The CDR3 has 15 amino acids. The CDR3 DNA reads TGTGCCAGCAGCACCTCAGGGGCCCTGAACACTGAAGCTTTCTTT. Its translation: CASSTSGALNTEAFF.

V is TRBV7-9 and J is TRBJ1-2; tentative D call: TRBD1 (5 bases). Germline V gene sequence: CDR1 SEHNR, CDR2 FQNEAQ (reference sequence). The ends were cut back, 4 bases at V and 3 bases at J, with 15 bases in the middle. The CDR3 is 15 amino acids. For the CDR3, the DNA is TGTGCCAGCAGCTCAGGCTCGGGGGAACACTATGGCTACACCTTC. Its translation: CASSSGSGEHYGYTF.

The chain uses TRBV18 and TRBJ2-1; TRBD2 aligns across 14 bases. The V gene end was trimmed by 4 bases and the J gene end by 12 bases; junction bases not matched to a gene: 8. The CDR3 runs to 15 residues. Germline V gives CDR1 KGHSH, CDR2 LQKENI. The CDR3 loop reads CASSLRTSGGLGQFF. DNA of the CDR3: TGTGCCAGCTCACTTCGGACTAGCGGGGGGCTCGGGCAGTTCTTC. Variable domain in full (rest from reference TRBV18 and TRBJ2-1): NAGVMQNPRHLVRRRGQEARLRCSPMKGHSHVYWYRQLPEEGLKFMVYLQKENIIDESGMPKERFSAEFPKEGPSILRIQQVVRGDSAAYFCASSLRTSGGLGQFFGPGTRLTVL.

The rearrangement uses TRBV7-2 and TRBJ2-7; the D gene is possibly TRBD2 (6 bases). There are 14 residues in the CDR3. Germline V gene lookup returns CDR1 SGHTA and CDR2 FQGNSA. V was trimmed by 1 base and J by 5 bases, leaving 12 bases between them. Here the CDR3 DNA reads TGTGCCAGCAGCTTAGTGGCGGGGCGGGACGAGCAGTACTTC. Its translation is CASSLVAGRDEQYF.

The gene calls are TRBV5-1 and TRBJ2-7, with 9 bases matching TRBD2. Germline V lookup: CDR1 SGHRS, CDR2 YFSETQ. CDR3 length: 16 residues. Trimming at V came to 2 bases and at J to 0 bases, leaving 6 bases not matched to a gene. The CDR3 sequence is CASSLLAGDSSYEQYF. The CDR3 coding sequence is TGCGCCAGCAGCTTATTAGCGGGAGACAGCTCCTACGAGCAGTACTTC.

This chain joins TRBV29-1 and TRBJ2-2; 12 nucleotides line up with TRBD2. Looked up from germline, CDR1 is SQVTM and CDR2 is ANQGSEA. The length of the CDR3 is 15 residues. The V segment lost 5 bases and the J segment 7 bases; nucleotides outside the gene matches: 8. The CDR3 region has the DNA TGCAGCGTTACTCTAGCGGGGGGGCGCGGCGGGGAGCTGTTTTTT. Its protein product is CSVTLAGGRGGELFF.

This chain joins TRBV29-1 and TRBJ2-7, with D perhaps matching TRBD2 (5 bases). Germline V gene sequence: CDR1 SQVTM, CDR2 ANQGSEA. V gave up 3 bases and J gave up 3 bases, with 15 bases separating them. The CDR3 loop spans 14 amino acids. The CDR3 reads CSVEGSSGFYEQYF. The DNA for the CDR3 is TGCAGCGTTGAGGGTTCGAGCGGTTTCTACGAGCAGTACTTC.

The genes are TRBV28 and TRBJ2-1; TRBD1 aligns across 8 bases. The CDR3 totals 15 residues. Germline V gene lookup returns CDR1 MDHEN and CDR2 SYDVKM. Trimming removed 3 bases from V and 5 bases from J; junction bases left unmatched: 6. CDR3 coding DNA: TGTGCCAGCAGTTTCCCAGGGGGCCGCAACAATGAGCAGTTCTTC. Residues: CASSFPGGRNNEQFF.

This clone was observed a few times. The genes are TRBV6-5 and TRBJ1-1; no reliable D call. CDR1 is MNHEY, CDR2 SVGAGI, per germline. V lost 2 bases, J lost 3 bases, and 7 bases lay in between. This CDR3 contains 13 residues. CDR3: CASSYQRDTEAFF. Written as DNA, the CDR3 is TGTGCCAGCAGTTACCAGAGGGACACTGAAGCTTTCTTT.

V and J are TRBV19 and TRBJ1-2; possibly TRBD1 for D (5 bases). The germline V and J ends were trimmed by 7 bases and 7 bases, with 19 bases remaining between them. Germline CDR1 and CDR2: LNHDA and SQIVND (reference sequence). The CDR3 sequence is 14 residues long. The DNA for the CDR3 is TGTGCCAGTACCCGGAGGGAAGGGGTAGGTGGCTACACCTTC. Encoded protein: CASTRREGVGGYTF.

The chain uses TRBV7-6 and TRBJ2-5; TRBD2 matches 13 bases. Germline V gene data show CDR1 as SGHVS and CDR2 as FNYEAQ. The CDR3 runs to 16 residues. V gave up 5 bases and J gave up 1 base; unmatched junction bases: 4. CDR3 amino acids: CASSPGLAGTQETQYF. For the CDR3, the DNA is TGTGCCAGCAGCCCGGGACTAGCGGGAACCCAAGAGACCCAGTACTTC.

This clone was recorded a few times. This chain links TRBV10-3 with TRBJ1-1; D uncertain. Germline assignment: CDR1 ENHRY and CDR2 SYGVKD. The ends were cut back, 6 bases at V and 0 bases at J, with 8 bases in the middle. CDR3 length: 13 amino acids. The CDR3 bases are TGTGCCATCAGGGAACAGATGAACACTGAAGCTTTCTTT. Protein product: CAIREQMNTEAFF.

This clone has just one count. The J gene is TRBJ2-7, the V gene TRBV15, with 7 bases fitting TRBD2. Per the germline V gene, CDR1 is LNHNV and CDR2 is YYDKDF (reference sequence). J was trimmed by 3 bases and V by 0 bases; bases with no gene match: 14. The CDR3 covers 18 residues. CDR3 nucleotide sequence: TGTGCCACCAGCAGAGAGGGAAGGAGCGGGAACTTCTACTACGAGCAGTACTTC. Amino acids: CATSREGRSGNFYYEQYF.